The rows below give T cell receptor beta chains drawn from one sample of a study of blood T cell repertoires in COVID-19. Measured with immunoSEQ multiplex PCR; TCRdb has only the in-frame clones, and not every one. The sample contains 89,000 or so clones, under 85% of which appear only once. Specimen: peripheral blood. These receptors were obtained from a human donor in a cohort sampled during active COVID-19. Each CDR3 is given with its conserved first and last residue. Fields, in order: D gene, V gene, J gene, clone size, CDR3 DNA, CDR3 protein. The D gene is left open where the match is weak. Only some rows state a clone size, as once, few, many or a class for expanded clones.

D: TRBD2; V: TRBV7-2; J: TRBJ2-1; size: NA; DNA: TGTGCCAGCAGCGCAGCCGGGACTAGCGGGTACAATGAGCAGTTCTTC; CDR3: CASSAAGTSGYNEQFF
D: TRBD1; V: TRBV10-3; J: TRBJ2-7; size: NA; DNA: TGTGCCATCAGTAACTCGAGACAGGGGGTTAAGGAGCAGTACTTC; CDR3: CAISNSRQGVKEQYF
D: NA; V: TRBV20-1; J: TRBJ2-1; size: NA; DNA: TGCAGTGCTAGTCGCGTTTATCCTAGCAATGAGCAGTTCTTC; CDR3: CSASRVYPSNEQFF
D: NA; V: TRBV18; J: TRBJ2-2; size: NA; DNA: TGTGCCAGCTCACAAACCCGGGCCGCGACTAGTATGCGTGGCGGGGAGCTGTTTTTT; CDR3: CASSQTRAATSMRGGELFF
D: TRBD1; V: TRBV28; J: TRBJ2-5; size: NA; DNA: TGTGCCAGCAGCCGACCGGACAGGGGAAAAGAAGAGACCCAGTACTTC; CDR3: CASSRPDRGKEETQYF
D: TRBD2; V: TRBV4-3; J: TRBJ2-5; size: NA; DNA: TGCGCCAGCAGCCAAGGGGGGGGAAAGACCCAGTACTTC; CDR3: CASSQGGGKTQYF
D: NA; V: TRBV7-9; J: TRBJ1-1; size: few; DNA: TGTGCCAGCAGCTTAATGGGCGAGGGGAACACTGAAGCTTTCTTT; CDR3: CASSLMGEGNTEAFF
D: TRBD2; V: TRBV19; J: TRBJ2-1; size: NA; DNA: TGTGCCAGTAGTATGCGGACTAGCGGGAACCACAATGAGCAGTTCTTC; CDR3: CASSMRTSGNHNEQFF
D: TRBD2; V: TRBV5-1; J: TRBJ2-3; size: few; DNA: TGCGCCAGCAGCTTGACTAGCGGGAGAAGAGATACGCAGTATTTT; CDR3: CASSLTSGRRDTQYF
D: NA; V: TRBV2; J: TRBJ1-5; size: few; DNA: TGTGCCAGCAGTGACGCCGGGTCAAATCAGCCCCAGCATTTT; CDR3: CASSDAGSNQPQHF
D: TRBD2; V: TRBV5-1; J: TRBJ2-5; size: NA; DNA: TGCGCCAGCAGCACCCTGGGAGGGGAGACCCAGTACTTC; CDR3: CASSTLGGETQYF
D: TRBD1; V: TRBV24-1; J: TRBJ2-2; size: once; DNA: TGTGCCACCAGTGAGTCGGGACAGATGAACACCGGGGAGCTGTTTTTT; CDR3: CATSESGQMNTGELFF
D: NA; V: TRBV5-8; J: TRBJ1-6; size: once; DNA: TGTGCCAGCAGTTGGACAGACTCTTCACCCCTCCACTTT; CDR3: CASSWTDSSPLHF
D: TRBD1; V: TRBV9; J: TRBJ1-2; size: NA; DNA: TGTGCCAGCAGCGAGACCCGGACAGGGGAGAACTATGGCTACACCTTC; CDR3: CASSETRTGENYGYTF
D: TRBD1; V: TRBV19; J: TRBJ1-4; size: NA; DNA: TGTGCCAGTAGTATTATTCACAGGGGTAGTGAAAAACTGTTTTTT; CDR3: CASSIIHRGSEKLFF
D: TRBD2; V: TRBV27; J: TRBJ2-7; size: NA; DNA: TGTGCCAGCACCCCTCGGCGTTCTAGCGGGTTCTACGAGCAGTACTTC; CDR3: CASTPRRSSGFYEQYF
D: NA; V: TRBV5-6; J: TRBJ1-2; size: NA; DNA: TGTGCCAGCAGCTTGACCGGGACTGGACGAGGGTATGGCTACACCTTC; CDR3: CASSLTGTGRGYGYTF
D: NA; V: TRBV7-8; J: TRBJ1-4; size: NA; DNA: TGTGCCAGCAGCTTAGTCGGCCTAGGGAGTGAAAAACTGTTTTTT; CDR3: CASSLVGLGSEKLFF
D: NA; V: TRBV5-4; J: TRBJ2-5; size: NA; DNA: TGTGCCAGCAGCACTAACGCGTTGGAGACCCAGTACTTC; CDR3: CASSTNALETQYF
D: TRBD2; V: TRBV7-9; J: TRBJ2-1; size: NA; DNA: TGTGCCAGCAGCCATAGCGGGAGAACCTACAATGAGCAGTTCTTC; CDR3: CASSHSGRTYNEQFF
D: TRBD2; V: TRBV30; J: TRBJ2-1; size: NA; DNA: TGTGCCTGGAGTGCGGGACTAGCGCCTTACAATGAGCAGTTCTTC; CDR3: CAWSAGLAPYNEQFF
D: NA; V: TRBV6-2/TRBV6-3; J: TRBJ2-5; size: NA; DNA: TGTGCCAGCAGTTATCGACCTAGACTTCAAGAGACCCAGTACTTC; CDR3: CASSYRPRLQETQYF
D: NA; V: TRBV4-1; J: TRBJ2-7; size: NA; DNA: TGCGCCAGCAGCCAAGTTGGCAAAGACGAGCAGTACTTC; CDR3: CASSQVGKDEQYF
D: NA; V: TRBV9; J: TRBJ1-1; size: NA; DNA: TGTGCCAGCAGCCCTATTACAGGGCCTTCTGAAGCTTTCTTT; CDR3: CASSPITGPSEAFF
D: TRBD1; V: TRBV9; J: TRBJ1-1; size: NA; DNA: TGTGCCAGCAGCCGACAGGGGCAGAGGAACACTGAAGCTTTCTTT; CDR3: CASSRQGQRNTEAFF
D: NA; V: TRBV12-3/TRBV12-4; J: TRBJ2-2; size: once; DNA: TGTGCCAGCACCAACAATGCCGGGGAGCTGTTTTTT; CDR3: CASTNNAGELFF
D: TRBD2; V: TRBV5-1; J: TRBJ2-7; size: NA; DNA: TGCGCCAGCAGCCGTTGGGATAGTACTAGCGGTGTTCAGCAGTACTTC; CDR3: CASSRWDSTSGVQQYF
D: TRBD1; V: TRBV11-2; J: TRBJ2-7; size: NA; DNA: TGTGCCAGCAGCTGGGGACAGGGGATGATTACCTACGAGCAGTACTTC; CDR3: CASSWGQGMITYEQYF
D: NA; V: TRBV6-6; J: TRBJ2-7; size: NA; DNA: TGTGCCAGCAGGATTCAGGGTAGATTCCACGAGCAGTACTTC; CDR3: CASRIQGRFHEQYF
D: TRBD2; V: TRBV7-9; J: TRBJ2-1; size: NA; DNA: TGTGCCAGCAGCGTAAGCGGGGGGGTCACCTACAATGAGCAGTTCTTC; CDR3: CASSVSGGVTYNEQFF
D: TRBD2; V: TRBV4-2; J: TRBJ2-3; size: NA; DNA: TGTGCCAGCACTCGGACTAGCGGGAGAGGGGGCCCCAGCACAGATACGCAGTATTTT; CDR3: CASTRTSGRGGPSTDTQYF